The clone carrying this TCR beta chain occurred once. Germline CDR1 reads SGHAT; CDR2 reads FQNNGV. This CDR3 is built from 15 residues. Trimming stripped 1 base from V and 2 bases from J, with 9 bases between. The data stem from a study of blood T cell repertoires in COVID-19. Study at large: The study drew acute and convalescent COVID-19 samples from the United States, Italy and Spain. The analysed material was cDNA or gDNA that came from T cells, B-cell-depleted T cells, or PBMCs.

In the source study's methods: From reference gene primer amplification, estimates of nucleated cell counts were derived. The repertoire was sequenced with immunoSEQ multiplex PCR; TCRdb's copy has only in-frame clones and lacks some. Clone size and V and J calls were adopted from that table, with D and trimming inferred from the DNA. The sample consists of roughly 100,000 clones, 80% to 85% of them appearing once. The specimen sequenced was peripheral blood. The source of this sequence is a woman older than 75 with acute or convalescent COVID-19. The genes are TRBV11-2 and TRBJ2-1, with D perhaps matching TRBD2 (6 bases). CDR3 bases: TGTGCCAGCAGCTTAGCGGGAGCCACCTACAATGAGCAGTTCTTC. It encodes CASSLAGATYNEQFF.